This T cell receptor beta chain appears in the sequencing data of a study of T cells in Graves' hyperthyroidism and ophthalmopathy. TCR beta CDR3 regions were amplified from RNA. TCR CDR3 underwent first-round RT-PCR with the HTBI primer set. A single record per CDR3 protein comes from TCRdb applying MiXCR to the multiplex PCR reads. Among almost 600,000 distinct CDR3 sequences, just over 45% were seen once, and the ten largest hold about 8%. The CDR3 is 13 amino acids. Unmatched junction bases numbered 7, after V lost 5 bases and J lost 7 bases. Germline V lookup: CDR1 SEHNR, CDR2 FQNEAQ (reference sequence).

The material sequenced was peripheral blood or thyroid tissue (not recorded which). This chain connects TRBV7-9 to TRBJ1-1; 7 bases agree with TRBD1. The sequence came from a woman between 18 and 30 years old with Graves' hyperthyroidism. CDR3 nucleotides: TGTGCCAGCAGCGCGGGACAGACTAATGAAGCTTTCTTT. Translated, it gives CASSAGQTNEAFF.